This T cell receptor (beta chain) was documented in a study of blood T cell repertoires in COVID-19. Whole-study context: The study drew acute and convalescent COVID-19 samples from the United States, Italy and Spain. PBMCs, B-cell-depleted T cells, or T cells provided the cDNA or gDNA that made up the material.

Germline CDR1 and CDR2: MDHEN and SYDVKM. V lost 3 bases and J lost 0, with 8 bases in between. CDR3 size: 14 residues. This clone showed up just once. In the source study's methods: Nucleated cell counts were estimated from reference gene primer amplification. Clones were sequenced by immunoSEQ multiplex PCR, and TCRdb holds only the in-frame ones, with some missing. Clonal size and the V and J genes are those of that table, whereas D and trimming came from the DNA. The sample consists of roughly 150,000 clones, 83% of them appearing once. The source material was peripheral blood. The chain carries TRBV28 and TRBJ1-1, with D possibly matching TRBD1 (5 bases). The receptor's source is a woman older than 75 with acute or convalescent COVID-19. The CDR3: CASSLGLMNTEAFF. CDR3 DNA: TGTGCCAGCAGTTTGGGACTTATGAACACTGAAGCTTTCTTT.